These T cell receptor beta chains were read from a single sample in a study of shared clonotypes between healthy human individuals. The protocol was immunoSEQ multiplex PCR, while the TCRdb copy is restricted to in-frame clones and leaves out a portion. The table shows approximately 2,000,000 clones, with roughly 95% occurring only once. Sample: naive CD8+ T cells from PBMCs. These receptors originate from a young man in good health. Some clones in this sample may be carry-over from other donors' samples. CDR3s include the opening cysteine and the closing phenylalanine or tryptophan. The D gene is left open where the match is weak. Rows give clone size only sometimes, using once, few, many, or a class for an expanded clone.

TRBV6-5	TRBJ1-1	.	.	TGTGCCAGCAGCCACGGGCCAAACACTGAAGCTTTCTTT	CASSHGPNTEAFF
TRBV27	TRBJ2-1	.	.	TGTGCCAGCAGTTTATACGGACGGGTAGCCTACAATGAGCAGTTCTTC	CASSLYGRVAYNEQFF
TRBV29-1	TRBJ2-5	.	.	TGCAGCGTTGAATTAAGGGAAAGGGGCGCCCAAGAGACCCAGTACTTC	CSVELRERGAQETQYF
TRBV6-4	TRBJ2-1	once	TRBD2	TGTGCCAGCAGTGGAGCGGCGGGAGTCGGTGAGCAGTTCTTC	CASSGAAGVGEQFF
TRBV5-6	TRBJ2-1	.	TRBD2	TGTGCCAGCCACGAGGGGCTAGCGGGAGGGCCGGTCTACAATGAGCAGTTCTTC	CASHEGLAGGPVYNEQFF
TRBV28	TRBJ2-7	.	.	TGTGCCAGCAGTGAGTACAGAACACCCTACGAGCAGTACTTC	CASSEYRTPYEQYF
TRBV6-5	TRBJ2-7	.	TRBD2	TGTGCCAGCAGTTACGCCCGGACTAGCGGATCCGAGCAGTACTTC	CASSYARTSGSEQYF
TRBV29-1	TRBJ2-1	.	.	TGCAGCGTAGGGCAAGCATACAATGAGCAGTTCTTC	CSVGQAYNEQFF
TRBV9	TRBJ2-2	.	.	TGTGCCAGCAGCCTATCCCAGGACAGGAGGGCCGGGGAGCTGTTTTTT	CASSLSQDRRAGELFF
TRBV6-5	TRBJ2-2	.	.	TGTGCCAGCAGTTACTCATCCGAGAACACCGGGGAGCTGTTTTTT	CASSYSSENTGELFF
TRBV28	TRBJ1-5	.	.	TGTGCCAGCAGCTCTTGGGGGACTAATCAGCCCCAGCATTTT	CASSSWGTNQPQHF
TRBV30	TRBJ2-7	.	TRBD2	TGTGCCTGGGGGTTGGGTAGCGGGATATACGAGCAGTACTTC	CAWGLGSGIYEQYF
TRBV7-6	TRBJ2-3	.	.	TGTGCCAGCAGCTTAAGGACAGCAGGCACAGATACGCAGTATTTT	CASSLRTAGTDTQYF
TRBV27	TRBJ1-4	.	.	TGTGCCAGCAGTTTTGGTCGGGGGTACGAAAAACTGTTTTTT	CASSFGRGYEKLFF
TRBV6-6	TRBJ2-7	.	.	TGTGCCAGCAGTTACTCGCTCGGTTATGAGCAGTACTTC	CASSYSLGYEQYF
TRBV18	TRBJ2-2	.	.	TGTGCCAGCTCACCATTTGGCAAACAGGGGGAGCTGTTTTTT	CASSPFGKQGELFF
TRBV9	TRBJ1-4	once	.	TGTGCCAGCAGCATTGACCCAGACCAACTGTTTTTT	CASSIDPDQLFF
TRBV28	TRBJ2-1	.	TRBD2	TGTGCCAGCAATTTTCAGGGACTAGCGGGGAACAATGAGCAGTTCTTC	CASNFQGLAGNNEQFF
TRBV6-1	TRBJ2-7	.	.	TGTGCCAGCAGTGAAAAGGTTTACAGCTCCTACGAGCAGTACTTC	CASSEKVYSSYEQYF
TRBV28	TRBJ1-2	.	.	TGTGCCAGCAGCGCCACAGGCTCTAACTATGGCTACACCTTC	CASSATGSNYGYTF
TRBV27	TRBJ2-7	once	.	TGTGCCAGCAGTCCAGGGGCCAGTCGGGAGCAGTACTTC	CASSPGASREQYF
TRBV19	TRBJ2-1	.	TRBD2	TGTGCCAGTAGCATCGGCGGGGGTACCTCCTACAATGAGCAGTTCTTC	CASSIGGGTSYNEQFF
TRBV9	TRBJ1-3	.	.	TGTGCCAGCAGCGTAGTGGAGAGCTCCTCTGGAAACACCATATATTTT	CASSVVESSSGNTIYF
TRBV27	TRBJ2-1	.	TRBD2	TGTGCCAGCAGTTATGGGACTAGCCGAGAGGAGCAGTTCTTC	CASSYGTSREEQFF
TRBV7-9	TRBJ1-3	.	.	TGTGCCAGCAGTGGACGGGACTCTGGAAACACCATATATTTT	CASSGRDSGNTIYF
TRBV28	TRBJ2-1	.	TRBD2	TGTGCCAGCAGTAAATCGACTAGCTTGTTAGATGAGCAGTTCTTC	CASSKSTSLLDEQFF
TRBV11-3	TRBJ2-2	.	TRBD2	TGTGCCAGCAGCCCCTACCTTGGACTAGCGGAGAACACCGGGGAGCTGTTTTTT	CASSPYLGLAENTGELFF
TRBV6-5	TRBJ1-1	.	.	TGTGCCAGCAGTTACGAGCAGCGGGGCACTGAAGCTTTCTTT	CASSYEQRGTEAFF
TRBV7-9	TRBJ2-2	.	.	TGTGCCAGCAGCTTAGGTGGTAGGCGGGGCACCGGGGAGCTGTTTTTT	CASSLGGRRGTGELFF
TRBV7-8	TRBJ1-1	.	.	TGTGCCAGCAGCTTAACGAACACTGAAGCTTTCTTT	CASSLTNTEAFF
TRBV19	TRBJ2-2	.	.	TGTGCCAGTAGTATCCCCCCGTATAAGGGCGGAGGGGAGCTGTTTTTT	CASSIPPYKGGGELFF